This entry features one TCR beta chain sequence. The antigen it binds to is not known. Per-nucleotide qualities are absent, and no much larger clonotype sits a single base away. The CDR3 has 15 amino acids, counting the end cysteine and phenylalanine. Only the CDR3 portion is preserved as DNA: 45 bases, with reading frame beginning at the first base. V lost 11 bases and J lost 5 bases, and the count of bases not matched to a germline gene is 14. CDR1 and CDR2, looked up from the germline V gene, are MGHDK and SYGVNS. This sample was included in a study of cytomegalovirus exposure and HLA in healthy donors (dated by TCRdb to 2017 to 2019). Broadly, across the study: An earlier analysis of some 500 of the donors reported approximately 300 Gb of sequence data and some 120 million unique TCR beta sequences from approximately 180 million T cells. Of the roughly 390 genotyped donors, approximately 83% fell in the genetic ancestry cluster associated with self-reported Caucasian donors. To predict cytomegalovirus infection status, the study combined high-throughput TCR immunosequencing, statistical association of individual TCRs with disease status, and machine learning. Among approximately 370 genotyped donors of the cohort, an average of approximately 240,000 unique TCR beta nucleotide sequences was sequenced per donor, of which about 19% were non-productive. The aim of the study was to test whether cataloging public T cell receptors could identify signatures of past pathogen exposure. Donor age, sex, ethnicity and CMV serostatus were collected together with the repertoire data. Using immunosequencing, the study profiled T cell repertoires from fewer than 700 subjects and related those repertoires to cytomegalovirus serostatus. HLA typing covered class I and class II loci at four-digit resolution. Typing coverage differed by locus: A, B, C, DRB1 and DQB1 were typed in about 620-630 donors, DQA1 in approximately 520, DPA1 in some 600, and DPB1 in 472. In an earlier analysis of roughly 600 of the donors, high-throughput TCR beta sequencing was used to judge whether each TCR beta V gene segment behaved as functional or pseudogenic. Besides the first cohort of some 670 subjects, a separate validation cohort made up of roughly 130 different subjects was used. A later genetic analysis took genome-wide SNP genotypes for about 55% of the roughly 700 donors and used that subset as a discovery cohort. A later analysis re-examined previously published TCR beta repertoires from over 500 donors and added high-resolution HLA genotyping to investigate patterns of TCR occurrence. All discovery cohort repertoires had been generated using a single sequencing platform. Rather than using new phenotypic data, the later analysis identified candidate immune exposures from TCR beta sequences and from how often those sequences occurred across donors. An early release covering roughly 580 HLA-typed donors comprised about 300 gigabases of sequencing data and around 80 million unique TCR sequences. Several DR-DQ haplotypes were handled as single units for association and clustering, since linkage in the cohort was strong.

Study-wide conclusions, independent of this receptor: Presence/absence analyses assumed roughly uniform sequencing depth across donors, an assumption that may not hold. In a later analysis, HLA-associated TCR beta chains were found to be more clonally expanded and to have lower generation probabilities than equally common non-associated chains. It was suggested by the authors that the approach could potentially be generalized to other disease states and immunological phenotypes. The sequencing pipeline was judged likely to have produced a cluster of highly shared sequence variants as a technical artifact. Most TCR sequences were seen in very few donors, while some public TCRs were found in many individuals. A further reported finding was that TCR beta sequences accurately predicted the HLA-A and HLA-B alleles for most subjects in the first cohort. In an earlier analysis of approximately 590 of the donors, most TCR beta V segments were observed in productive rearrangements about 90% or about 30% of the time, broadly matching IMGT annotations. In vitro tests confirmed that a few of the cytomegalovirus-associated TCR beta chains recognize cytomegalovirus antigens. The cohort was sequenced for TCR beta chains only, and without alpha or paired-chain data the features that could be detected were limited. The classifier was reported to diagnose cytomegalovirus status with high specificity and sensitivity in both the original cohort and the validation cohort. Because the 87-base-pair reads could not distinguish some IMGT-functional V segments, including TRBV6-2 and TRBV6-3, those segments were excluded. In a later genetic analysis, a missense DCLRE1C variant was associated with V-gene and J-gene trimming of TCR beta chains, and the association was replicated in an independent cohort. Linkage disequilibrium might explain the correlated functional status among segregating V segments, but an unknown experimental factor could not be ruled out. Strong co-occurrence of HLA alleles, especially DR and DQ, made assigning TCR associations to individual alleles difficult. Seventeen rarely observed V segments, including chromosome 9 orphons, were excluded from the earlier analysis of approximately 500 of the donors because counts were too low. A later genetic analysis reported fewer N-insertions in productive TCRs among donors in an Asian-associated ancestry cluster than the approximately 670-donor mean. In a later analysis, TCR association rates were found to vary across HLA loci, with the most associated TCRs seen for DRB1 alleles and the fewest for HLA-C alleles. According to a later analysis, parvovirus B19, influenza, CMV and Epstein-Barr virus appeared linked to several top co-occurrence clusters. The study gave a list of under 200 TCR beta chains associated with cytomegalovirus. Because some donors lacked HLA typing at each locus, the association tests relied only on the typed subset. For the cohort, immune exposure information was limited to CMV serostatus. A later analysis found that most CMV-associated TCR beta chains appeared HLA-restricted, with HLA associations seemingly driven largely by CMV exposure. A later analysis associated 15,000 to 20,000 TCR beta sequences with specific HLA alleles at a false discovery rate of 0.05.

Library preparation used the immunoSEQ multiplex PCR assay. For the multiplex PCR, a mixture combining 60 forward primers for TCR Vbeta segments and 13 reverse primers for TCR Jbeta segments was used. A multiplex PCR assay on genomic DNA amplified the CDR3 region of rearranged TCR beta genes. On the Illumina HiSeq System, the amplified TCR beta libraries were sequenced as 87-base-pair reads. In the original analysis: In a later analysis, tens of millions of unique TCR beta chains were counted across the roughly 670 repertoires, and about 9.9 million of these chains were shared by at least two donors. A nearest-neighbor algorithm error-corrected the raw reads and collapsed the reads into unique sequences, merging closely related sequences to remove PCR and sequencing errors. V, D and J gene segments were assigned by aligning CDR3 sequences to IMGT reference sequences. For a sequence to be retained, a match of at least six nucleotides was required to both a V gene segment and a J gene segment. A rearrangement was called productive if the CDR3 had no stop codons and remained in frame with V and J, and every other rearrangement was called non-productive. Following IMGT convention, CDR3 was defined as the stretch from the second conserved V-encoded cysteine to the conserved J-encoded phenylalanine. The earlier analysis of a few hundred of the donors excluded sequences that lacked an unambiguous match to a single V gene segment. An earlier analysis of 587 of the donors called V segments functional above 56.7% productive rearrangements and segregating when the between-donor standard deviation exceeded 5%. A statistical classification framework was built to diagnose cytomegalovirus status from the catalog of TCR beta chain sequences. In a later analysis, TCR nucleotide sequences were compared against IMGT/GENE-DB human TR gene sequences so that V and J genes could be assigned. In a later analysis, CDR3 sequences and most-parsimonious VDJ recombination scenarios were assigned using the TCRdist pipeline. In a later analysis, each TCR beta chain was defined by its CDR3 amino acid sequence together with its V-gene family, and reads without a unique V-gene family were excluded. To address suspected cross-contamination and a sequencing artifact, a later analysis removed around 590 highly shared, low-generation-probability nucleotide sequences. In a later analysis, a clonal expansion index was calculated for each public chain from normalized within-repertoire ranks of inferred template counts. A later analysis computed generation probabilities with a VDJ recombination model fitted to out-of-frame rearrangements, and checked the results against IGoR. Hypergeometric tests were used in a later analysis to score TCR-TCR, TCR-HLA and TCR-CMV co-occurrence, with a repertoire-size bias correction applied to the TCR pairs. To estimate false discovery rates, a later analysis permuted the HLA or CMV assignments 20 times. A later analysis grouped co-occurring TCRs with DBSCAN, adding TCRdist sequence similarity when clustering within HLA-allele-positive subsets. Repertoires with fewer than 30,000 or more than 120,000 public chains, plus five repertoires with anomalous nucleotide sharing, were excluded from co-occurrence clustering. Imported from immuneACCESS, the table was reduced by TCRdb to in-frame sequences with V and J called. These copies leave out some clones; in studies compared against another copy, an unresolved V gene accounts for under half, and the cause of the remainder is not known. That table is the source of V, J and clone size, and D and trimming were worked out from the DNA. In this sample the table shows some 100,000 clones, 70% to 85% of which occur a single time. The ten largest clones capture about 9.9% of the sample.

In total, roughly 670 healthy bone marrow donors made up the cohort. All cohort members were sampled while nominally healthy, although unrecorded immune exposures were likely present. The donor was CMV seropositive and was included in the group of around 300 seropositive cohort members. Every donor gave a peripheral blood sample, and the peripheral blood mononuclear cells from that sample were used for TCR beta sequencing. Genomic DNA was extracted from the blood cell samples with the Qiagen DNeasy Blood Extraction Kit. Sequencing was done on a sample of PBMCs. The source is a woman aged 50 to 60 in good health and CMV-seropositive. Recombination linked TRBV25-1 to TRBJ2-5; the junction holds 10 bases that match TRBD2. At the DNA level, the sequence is TGTGCCTGCCTGCAAGCGGGAGGGCCAGGGGAGACCCAGTACTTC. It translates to CACLQAGGPGETQYF.